This T cell receptor (beta chain) was captured in a study of cytomegalovirus exposure and HLA in healthy donors. General study findings and limits: In a later analysis, V- and J-gene trimming of beta chains associated with a DCLRE1C missense variant, replicated independently.

Points on this clone: The antigen remains undetermined.

The CDR3 has 15 amino acids. Trimming at V came to 6 bases and at J to 2 bases, leaving 8 bases not matched to a gene. Germline-derived CDR1 and CDR2 are MNHEY and SVGAGI. The PCR contained 60 Vbeta and 13 Jbeta primers. Original handling: The count from a later analysis was tens of millions of unique TCR beta chains, 9 million to 12 million of them shared. The assay was immunoSEQ multiplex PCR, and TCRdb's table has in-frame clones only and misses some. V and J calls and clone size follow that table, whereas D and trimming were derived from the DNA. The listing contains over 45,000 clones. V usage is TRBV6-5 and J usage is TRBJ2-7; 9 positions match TRBD2. Sequencing was performed on PBMCs. The TCR was taken from a woman aged 40 to 50 in good health and CMV-seronegative. CDR3 DNA sequence: TGTGCCAGCAGCGCTACTAGCGGGTCCGCCTACGAGCAGTACTTC. Its translation is CASSATSGSAYEQYF.